This paragraph covers one TCR beta chain sequence. The repertoire was sequenced with immunoSEQ multiplex PCR; TCRdb's copy has only in-frame clones and lacks some. Of fewer than 150,000 clones in the sample, 90% to 95% were seen once. This sample was included in a study of control samples from healthy donors and cancer patients. V shed 3 bases, J shed 9 bases, and the junction held 3 bases outside the gene matches. Germline V gives CDR1 DFQATT, CDR2 SNEGSKA (reference sequence). This CDR3 region has 12 residues. Sequencing was carried out using blood. The chain uses TRBV20-1 and TRBJ1-1, with 11 bases that match TRBD1. This sequence originates from a woman younger than 30 in good health. The CDR3 DNA sequence: TGCAGTGCTAGTGGACAGGGGGCCCAAGCTTTCTTT. It codes for CSASGQGAQAFF.